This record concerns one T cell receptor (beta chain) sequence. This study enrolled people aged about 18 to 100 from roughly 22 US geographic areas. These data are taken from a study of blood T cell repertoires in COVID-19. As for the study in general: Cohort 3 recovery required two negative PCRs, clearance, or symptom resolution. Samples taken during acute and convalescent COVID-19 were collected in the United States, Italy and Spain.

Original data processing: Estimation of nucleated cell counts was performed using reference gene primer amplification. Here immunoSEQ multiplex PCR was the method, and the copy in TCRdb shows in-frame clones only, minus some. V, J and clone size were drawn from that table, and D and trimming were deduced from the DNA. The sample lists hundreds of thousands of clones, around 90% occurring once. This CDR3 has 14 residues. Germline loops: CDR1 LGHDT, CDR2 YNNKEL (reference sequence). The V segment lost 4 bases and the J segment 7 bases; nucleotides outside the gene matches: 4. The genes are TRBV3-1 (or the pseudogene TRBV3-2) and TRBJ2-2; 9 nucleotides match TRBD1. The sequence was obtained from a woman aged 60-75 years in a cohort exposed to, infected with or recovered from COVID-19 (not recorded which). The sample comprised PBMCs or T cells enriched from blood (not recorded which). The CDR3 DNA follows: TGTGCCAGCAGCCCGGGACAGGGTGGCGGGGAGCTGTTTTTT. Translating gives CASSPGQGGGELFF.